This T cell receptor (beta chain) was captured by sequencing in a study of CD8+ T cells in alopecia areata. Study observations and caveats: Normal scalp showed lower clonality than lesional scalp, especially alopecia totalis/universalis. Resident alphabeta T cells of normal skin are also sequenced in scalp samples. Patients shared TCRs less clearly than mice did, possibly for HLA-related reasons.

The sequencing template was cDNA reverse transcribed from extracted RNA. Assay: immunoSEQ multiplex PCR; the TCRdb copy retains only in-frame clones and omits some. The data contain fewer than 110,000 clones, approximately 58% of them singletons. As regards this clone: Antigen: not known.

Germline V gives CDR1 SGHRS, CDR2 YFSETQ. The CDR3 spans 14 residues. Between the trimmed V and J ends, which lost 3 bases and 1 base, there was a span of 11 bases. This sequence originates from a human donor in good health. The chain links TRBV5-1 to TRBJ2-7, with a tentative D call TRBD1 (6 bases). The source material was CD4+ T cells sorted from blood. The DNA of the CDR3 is TGCGCCAGCAGCTCGGGACACCCTTCCTACGAGCAGTACTTC. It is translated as CASSSGHPSYEQYF.